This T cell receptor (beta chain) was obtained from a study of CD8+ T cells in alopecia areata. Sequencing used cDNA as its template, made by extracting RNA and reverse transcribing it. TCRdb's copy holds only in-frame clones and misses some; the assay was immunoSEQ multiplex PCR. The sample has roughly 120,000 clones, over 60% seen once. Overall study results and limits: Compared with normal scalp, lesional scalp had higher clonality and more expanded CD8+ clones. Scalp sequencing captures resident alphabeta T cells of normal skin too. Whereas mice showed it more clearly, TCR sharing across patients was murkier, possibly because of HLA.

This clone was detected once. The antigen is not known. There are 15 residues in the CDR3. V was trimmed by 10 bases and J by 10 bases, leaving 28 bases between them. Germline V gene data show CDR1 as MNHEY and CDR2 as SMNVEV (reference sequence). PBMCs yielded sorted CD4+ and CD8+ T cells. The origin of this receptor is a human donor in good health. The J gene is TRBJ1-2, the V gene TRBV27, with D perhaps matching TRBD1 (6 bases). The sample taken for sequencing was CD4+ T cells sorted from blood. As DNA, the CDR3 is TGTGCCATCTCCAATCACCAACCCGGGGGCGACACCTACACCTTC. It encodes CAISNHQPGGDTYTF.